This passage covers 20 T cell receptor beta chains from one sample sequenced in a study of regulatory T cells in long-lasting Graves disease. Through Arm-PCR of CDR3 regions and iRepertoire HTBI primers, TCR beta libraries were built. TCRdb recomputed calls from the multiplex PCR reads with MiXCR, one row per CDR3 protein. Of roughly 420,000 distinct CDR3 sequences listed, 14% were seen once; the top ten hold approximately 17%. Time point of the sample: newly diagnosed GD, antithyroid drugs for less than 3 months. The TCR library was made from RNA extracted from PBMCs. These data also featured in a second study, about T cells in Graves' hyperthyroidism and ophthalmopathy.

The input for sequencing was peripheral blood mononuclear cells (PBMCs), taken at new diagnosis, from a patient treated with antithyroid drugs. The source of these receptors is a woman aged 50 to 60 with Graves disease.

The CDR3: CAISVGNTIYF. In DNA form, the CDR3 reads TGTGCCATCAGTGTGGGAAACACCATATATTTT. This rearrangement joins TRBV10-3 to TRBJ1-3, with D uncertain. Per the germline V gene, CDR1 is ENHRY and CDR2 is SYGVKD. Trimming removed 4 bases from V and 4 bases from J, with 2 bases in between. The CDR3 runs to 11 residues.

In this sample, this clonotype turned up a few times. The V and J genes are TRBV6-1 and TRBJ2-7; D assignment may be TRBD1 or TRBD2 (7 bases each). CDR1 MNHNS and CDR2 SASEGT come from the germline V gene. This CDR3 spans 15 amino acids. The V gene lost 5 bases and the J gene lost 4 bases, with 18 bases spanning the gap. The CDR3 nucleotides are TGTGCCAGCAGTCGTCGGGCAGGGGGGGGGTACGAGCAGTACTTC. Amino acids: CASSRRAGGGYEQYF.

The sample holds many counts of this clonotype. The CDR3 DNA sequence: TGTGCCACCAGTGATGGACAGGGAGTTGGAGCTTTCTTT. This gives the protein CATSDGQGVGAFF. The rearrangement joins TRBV24-1 to TRBJ1-1; TRBD1 matches 8 bases. The junction had 6 bases not matched to a gene; V was cut back by 3 bases and J by 10 bases. Germline assignment: CDR1 KGHDR and CDR2 SFDVKD. The CDR3 consists of 13 residues.

The V gene is TRBV5-1, the J gene TRBJ2-5; possibly TRBD2 for D (5 bases). Germline-derived CDR1 and CDR2 are SGHRS and YFSETQ. The germline V and J ends were trimmed by 7 bases and 4 bases, with 11 bases remaining between them. CDR3 length: 12 residues. The CDR3 protein is CASGEGVETQYF. The CDR3 DNA sequence: TGCGCCAGCGGCGAGGGCGTAGAGACCCAGTACTTC.

This clonotype was found many times. The chain carries TRBV5-1 and TRBJ1-3, with TRBD1 as a possible D gene (5 bases). This CDR3 region has 16 residues. Germline lookup yields CDR1 SGHRS and CDR2 YFSETQ. V lost 0 bases to trimming and J lost 0 bases, with 10 bases between them. DNA for the CDR3: TGCGCCAGCAGCTTGGGTGTCGGGGGCTCTGGAAACACCATATATTTT. Encoded protein: CASSLGVGGSGNTIYF.

V is TRBV11-1 and J is TRBJ2-1; the match to TRBD1 covers 10 bases. Trimming removed 1 base from V and 4 bases from J; junction bases left unmatched: 4. Germline loops: CDR1 SGHAT, CDR2 FQDESV (reference sequence). The CDR3 is made up of 16 amino acids. The DNA of the CDR3 is TGTGCCAGCAGCTTAGGGTGGGACAGGGGTTACAATGAGCAGTTCTTC. Protein product: CASSLGWDRGYNEQFF.

The rearrangement links TRBV9 to TRBJ2-1; 15 positions match TRBD2. Germline loops: CDR1 SGDLS, CDR2 YYNGEE. The CDR3 contains 15 residues. V shed 3 bases, J shed 9 bases, and the junction held 4 bases outside the gene matches. The CDR3 nucleotides read TGTGCCAGCAGCGGGCCGGGACTAGCGGGAGGTGAGCAGTTCTTC. It encodes CASSGPGLAGGEQFF.

Comments on this clonotype: At one end, the junction sequence differs from germline, possibly due to a read error. The chain employs TRBV20-1 and TRBJ1-6; D ambiguous. The germline V gene has CDR1 DFQATT and CDR2 SNEGSKA (reference sequence). This CDR3 is built from 14 residues. The CDR3 reads CGASEEGNNSPLHF. The DNA of the CDR3 is TGCGGTGCTAGCGAGGAGGGAAATAATTCACCCCTCCACTTT.

This clonotype was observed a few times. A much larger clone is a single base away; this may be a read error. This chain connects TRBV7-2 to TRBJ2-3; 10 nucleotides align to TRBD1. Judging by the DNA end, TRBJ2-1 fits better; the J call may be wrong. CDR3 length: 16 amino acids. Germline CDR1 SGHTA, CDR2 FQGNSA. The CDR3 spells CASSSIDRGRTYEQFF. CDR3 nucleotides: TGTGCCAGCAGCTCAATTGACAGGGGGCGAACCTACGAGCAGTTCTTC.

This clonotype was found a few times. This sequence joins TRBV30 and TRBJ2-7, with 8 bases that match TRBD1. CDR1 and CDR2 from the germline V gene are GTSNPN and SVGIG (reference sequence). The V gene end was trimmed by 1 base and the J gene end by 2 bases; junction bases not matched to a gene: 7. This CDR3 is built from 15 residues. The CDR3 loop is CAWSEGDRMTYEQYF. The CDR3 bases are TGTGCCTGGAGTGAGGGGGACAGGATGACCTACGAGCAGTACTTC.

This clonotype has only a few counts. The V gene is TRBV5-1, the J gene TRBJ2-1, with 7 bases lining up with TRBD2. Germline V gene lookup returns CDR1 SGHRS and CDR2 YFSETQ. Germline trimming cut 3 bases from V and 5 bases from J; bases unmatched to any gene: 8. The CDR3 totals 15 residues. CDR3 region: CASSSAGSRNNEQFF. CDR3 nucleotide sequence: TGCGCCAGCAGCTCAGCGGGATCGAGGAACAATGAGCAGTTCTTC.

This clonotype was observed a handful of times. The chain uses TRBV12-5 and TRBJ2-3; D remains unclear. Trimming took 1 base from V and 3 from J, leaving 14 bases between them. The CDR3 covers 16 residues. Germline-derived CDR1 and CDR2 are LGHNT and FRNRAP. DNA for the CDR3: TGTGCTAGTGGTTTGGCCTCTGGCCGAACGACAGATACGCAGTATTTT. Amino acids: CASGLASGRTTDTQYF.

This clonotype was detected ten times or more. In DNA form, the CDR3 reads TGTGCCAGCAGTTATGCCCCCGGGACGAGGAGCGACTACAATGAGCAGTTCTTC. It codes for CASSYAPGTRSDYNEQFF. The chain joins TRBV6-5 to TRBJ2-1; D might be TRBD1 or TRBD2, each matching 5 bases. The germline V and J ends were trimmed by 3 bases and 3 bases, with 21 bases remaining between them. The CDR3 contains 18 residues. Germline values: CDR1 MNHEY, CDR2 SVGAGI.

This clonotype was picked up a small number of times. This sequence joins TRBV5-6 and TRBJ2-1; 9 nucleotides align to TRBD2. The CDR3 sequence is 17 residues long. V was clipped by 4 bases and J by 3 bases; unmatched bases: 11. Germline CDR1 SGHDT, CDR2 YYEEEE. The CDR3 spells CASSPRGAGGGYNEQFF. For the CDR3, the DNA is TGTGCCAGCAGCCCCCGGGGGGCGGGAGGGGGCTACAATGAGCAGTTCTTC.

The chain couples TRBV6-2 or TRBV6-3 to TRBJ2-1, with 14 positions matching TRBD2. Per the germline V gene, CDR1 is MNHEY and CDR2 is SVGEGT. The CDR3 length is 15 residues. V shed 2 bases, J shed 7 bases, and the junction held 1 base outside the gene matches. The CDR3 region is CASSYGTSGSNEQFF. The CDR3 nucleotides are TGTGCCAGCAGTTACGGGACTAGCGGGAGTAATGAGCAGTTCTTC.

The rearrangement links TRBV5-1 to TRBJ2-5, with 8 bases fitting TRBD2. Germline V gene sequence: CDR1 SGHRS, CDR2 YFSETQ. V lost 0 bases and J lost 4; bases outside the gene matches: 5. This CDR3 is built from 15 residues. CDR3 protein: CASSLAWTSRETQYF. CDR3 bases: TGCGCCAGCAGCTTGGCTTGGACTAGCAGAGAGACCCAGTACTTC.

This clonotype has just a few counts. The chain has TRBV20-1 and TRBJ2-1; D is unresolved. The V end lost 6 bases, the J end lost 7 bases, and 13 bases lay between the germline ends. The CDR3 consists of 12 residues. CDR1 and CDR2 from the germline V gene are DFQATT and SNEGSKA (reference sequence). CDR3 bases: TGCAGTGCCCTGGGCCAAAGGAATGAGCAGTTCTTC. Encoded protein: CSALGQRNEQFF.

This clonotype was recorded a few times. The CDR3 DNA is TGCGCCAGCAGCTTGGAACCTTGGGGCTACACCTTC. This translates into CASSLEPWGYTF. The chain uses TRBV5-1 and TRBJ1-2; D unresolved. This CDR3 has 12 amino acids. The V end lost 0 bases, the J end lost 8 bases, and 8 bases lay between the germline ends. Germline V gives CDR1 SGHRS, CDR2 YFSETQ.

This clonotype was detected ten times or more. The chain is built from TRBV13 and TRBJ2-7; 10 bases align to TRBD2. Germline-derived CDR1 and CDR2 are PRHDT and FYEKMQ (reference sequence). V trimming: 3 bases; J trimming: 4 bases; junction bases outside the gene matches: 9. The CDR3 consists of 16 residues. This CDR3 is CASSLGLARGPYEQYF. In nucleotides, the CDR3 is TGTGCCAGCAGCTTGGGACTAGCGAGAGGGCCATACGAGCAGTACTTC.

The V and J genes are TRBV6-1 and TRBJ2-1; 8 bases line up with TRBD1. The CDR3 is 16 residues long. Looked up from germline, CDR1 is MNHNS and CDR2 is SASEGT. V dropped 5 bases and J dropped 4; count of bases not matched to a gene: 10. This CDR3 reads CASSLLGQGLYNEQFF. For the CDR3, the DNA is TGTGCCAGCAGTCTTCTCGGACAGGGATTGTACAATGAGCAGTTCTTC.